The source of this TCR beta chain is a study of OX40 agonist ivuxolimab in advanced cancers. Trimming removed 2 bases at V and 5 bases at J, with 9 bases between. This CDR3 contains 13 residues. CDR1 and CDR2 (germline): SGHTA, FQGNSA. For this clone: Its antigen is currently unknown.

Overall study findings and caveats: Clones of CD4+ and CD8+ blood T cells grew by week 6 at doses of 0.1 to 3.0 mg/kg.

The assay was immunoSEQ multiplex PCR, and TCRdb's table has in-frame clones only and misses some. The table records about 34,000 clones, 82% of them present only once. Material: CD4+ or CD8+ T cells sorted from blood, obtained in a trial of the OX40 agonist ivuxolimab. J is TRBJ1-1 and V is TRBV7-2; a possible D gene is TRBD1 (5 bases). The receptor was isolated from an adult with an advanced solid tumor such as melanoma, head and neck, liver or kidney cancer. CDR3 protein: CASSLPAGTEAFF. CDR3 nucleotides: TGTGCCAGCAGCTTACCGGCAGGGACTGAAGCTTTCTTT.